This T cell receptor (beta chain) was captured in a study of shared clonotypes between healthy human individuals. Clones were read by immunoSEQ multiplex PCR, and TCRdb kept only the in-frame ones, dropping some. The profile shows around 700,000 clones, 55% to 75% of them singletons. Trimming removed 5 bases from V and 3 bases from J, with 8 bases in between. CDR3 size: 13 residues. The V gene's germline CDR1 is SGHRS and CDR2 YFSETQ. CD45RA-negative memory and CD45RA+ naive subsets were split from the CD4+ cells. This chain joins TRBV5-1 and TRBJ2-2; D is unresolved. Sequenced input: memory CD4+ T cells sorted from blood. The subset: CD45RA-negative fraction. This TCR came from a woman in her twenties or thirties in good health. The CDR3, as DNA: TGCGCCAGCAGGTGGGGTGACACCGGGGAGCTGTTTTTT. It is translated as CASRWGDTGELFF.